This T cell receptor (beta chain) was identified in a study of breast tumors, draining lymph nodes, adjacent tissues. General study results and limits: Tumor and nontumor repertoires were significantly more similar in luminal-like than in basal-like breast cancer. Tumor TCR diversity was below lymph nodes but above nontumor tissue. Data only fit, rather than demonstrated, lymph node origin of most tumor T cells. Data fit most tumor T cells coming from lymph node, expanding in tumor.

This clonotype was seen ten or more times. The antigen is undetermined. TCRdb ran MiXCR on the multiplex PCR reads and lists one entry per CDR3 protein. Of about 140,000 distinct CDR3 sequences in the sample, about 33% are singletons; the top ten hold roughly 2.2%. CDR1 is SGHTA, CDR2 FQGNSA, per germline. V lost 1 base and J lost 5, with 8 bases in between. The CDR3 spans 14 residues. Breast cancer patients provided tissue from their axillary draining lymph nodes. The clonotype was recovered from a female donor with breast cancer. Some clones in this sample may be carry-over from other donors' samples. The chain employs TRBV7-2 and TRBJ1-4; D gene unclear. The material sequenced was axillary lymph node tissue. The CDR3 loop is CASSLGAHNEKLFF. As DNA, the CDR3 is TGTGCCAGCAGCTTAGGCGCCCACAATGAAAAACTGTTTTTT. Full variable domain (outside the CDR3, taken from reference TRBV7-2 and TRBJ1-4): GAGVSQSPSNKVTEKGKDVELRCDPISGHTALYWYRQSLGQGLEFLIYFQGNSAPDKSGLPSDRFSAERTGGSVSTLTIQRTQQEDSAVYLCASSLGAHNEKLFFGSGTQLSVL.